This passage covers 10 T cell receptor beta chains from one sample sequenced in a study of T-cell reconstitution after alpha-beta-depleted transplantation in children. Their cognate antigens are unknown. A TCRbeta library incorporating unique molecular identifiers was prepared. TCRdb itself ran the PCR reads through MiXCR, one entry per CDR3 protein. The repertoire holds tens of thousands of distinct CDR3 sequences, with roughly 6.5% as singletons. Study observations and caveats: The origin of alpha-beta T cells about two months after transplant was reportedly several hundred expanded graft clones.

The material sequenced was peripheral blood, taken 60 days after TCRalphabeta/CD19-depleted stem cell transplant. The receptor source for this set is a child under two years old who had a stem cell transplant for acute myeloid leukemia, so the T cells may come from the graft donor.

This clonotype was detected many times. The rearrangement joins TRBV14 to TRBJ2-1; D perhaps matches TRBD1 (6 bases). In germline, CDR1 is SGHDN, CDR2 FVKESK. V shed 3 bases and J shed 6 bases, with 12 bases lying between them. This CDR3 comprises 14 residues. The CDR3 loop reads CASSQVTGSNEQFF. The DNA for the CDR3 is TGTGCCAGCAGCCAGGTGACAGGAAGCAATGAGCAGTTCTTC.

The rearrangement joins TRBV20-1 to TRBJ1-1; D remains ambiguous. V dropped 4 bases and J dropped 2 bases, with 11 bases sitting between them. Germline-derived CDR1 and CDR2 are DFQATT and SNEGSKA (reference sequence). The CDR3 is 13 residues long. CDR3 DNA sequence: TGCAGTGCTATGGGCCTGGCCAACACTGAAGCTTTCTTT. Translating gives CSAMGLANTEAFF.

This clonotype was detected a few times. This chain connects TRBV29-1 to TRBJ1-1; possibly TRBD1 for D (5 bases). This CDR3 comprises 11 residues. V was cut by 7 bases and J by 6 bases, with 12 bases left in between. Germline V gene data show CDR1 as SQVTM and CDR2 as ANQGSEA. CDR3 loop: CSAFPGPEAFF. CDR3 nucleotides: TGCAGCGCCTTCCCGGGGCCTGAAGCTTTCTTT. Together with reference TRBV29-1 and TRBJ1-1, the CDR3 gives the full variable domain: SAVISQKPSRDICQRGTSLTIQCQVDSQVTMMFWYRQQPGQSLTLIATANQGSEATYESGFVIDKFPISRPNLTFSTLTVSNMSPEDSSIYLCSAFPGPEAFFGQGTRLTVV.

This clonotype was seen at least ten times. The chain joins TRBV28 to TRBJ2-7; 8 bases match TRBD1. The V and J ends lost 2 bases and 3 bases, in that order; junction bases with no gene match: 3. Germline-derived CDR1 and CDR2 are MDHEN and SYDVKM. This CDR3 has 14 amino acids. CDR3 bases: TGTGCCAGCAGTTTACCAGGGGGCTACTACGAGCAGTACTTC. Its translation: CASSLPGGYYEQYF. Variable domain in full (rest from reference TRBV28 and TRBJ2-7): DVKVTQSSRYLVKRTGEKVFLECVQDMDHENMFWYRQDPGLGLRLIYFSYDVKMKEKGDIPEGYSVSREKKERFSLILESASTNQTSMYLCASSLPGGYYEQYFGPGTRLTVT.

Many counts were recorded for this clonotype. This chain joins TRBV4-3 and TRBJ1-2; TRBD1 might be the D (5 bases). The germline gives CDR1 LGHNA, CDR2 YSLEER. The CDR3 is made up of 13 amino acids. V lost 4 bases, J lost 2 bases, and 8 bases lay in between. CDR3 loop: CASSPGRNYGYTF. In DNA form, the CDR3 reads TGCGCCAGCAGCCCGGGACGGAACTATGGCTACACCTTC.

This clonotype was detected ten times or more. The rearrangement links TRBV6-5 to TRBJ2-3; 10 bases agree with TRBD1. CDR3 length: 16 residues. The ends lost 4 bases at V and 4 bases at J; junction bases unmatched: 8. Germline CDR1 reads MNHEY; CDR2 reads SVGAGI. This CDR3 is CASSSRDRGGADTQYF. The CDR3 DNA reads TGTGCCAGCAGTTCCCGGGACAGGGGAGGCGCAGATACGCAGTATTTT.

This clonotype was detected many times. The V call is TRBV24-1, the J call TRBJ2-3; 12 nucleotides agree with TRBD2. V lost 3 bases to trimming and J lost 1 base; unmatched junction nucleotides: 7. This CDR3 comprises 18 residues. Germline V CDR1 and CDR2: KGHDR, SFDVKD. The CDR3 sequence is CATSDGLAGLSGTDTQYF. The CDR3 DNA sequence: TGTGCCACCAGTGATGGACTAGCGGGGCTATCGGGCACAGATACGCAGTATTTT.

This clonotype was counted at least ten times. The chain couples TRBV10-1 to TRBJ2-3; 9 bases are a match to TRBD2. This CDR3 has 15 residues. With 4 bases clipped from V and 6 bases from J, the junction kept 8 bases outside the gene matches. Germline V gene data show CDR1 as WNHNN and CDR2 as SYGVQD (reference sequence). CDR3 coding DNA: TGCGCCAGCAGTGGGCTAGCGGGAAAGCTCGATACGCAGTATTTT. This gives the protein CASSGLAGKLDTQYF.

The chain uses TRBV29-1 and TRBJ2-7; TRBD1 matches 10 bases. This CDR3 spans 13 amino acids. Germline V gene sequence: CDR1 SQVTM, CDR2 ANQGSEA. V was pared by 6 bases and J by 5 bases, with 7 bases of the junction left unmatched. CDR3 residues: CSVRDRGQHEQYF. The CDR3 coding sequence is TGCAGCGTCAGGGACAGGGGCCAGCACGAGCAGTACTTC.

In this sample, this clonotype turned up many times. This rearrangement joins TRBV29-1 to TRBJ2-7, with D unresolved. The V end was cut by 4 bases, the J end by 0 bases, with 10 bases between. The germline CDR1 and CDR2 sequences are SQVTM and ANQGSEA. The CDR3 totals 13 residues. The CDR3 sequence is CSVVQAPSYEQYF. CDR3 bases: TGCAGCGTTGTTCAGGCCCCCTCCTACGAGCAGTACTTC.